These T cell receptor beta chains were read from a single sample in a study of cytomegalovirus exposure and HLA in healthy donors. Produced via immunoSEQ multiplex PCR; TCRdb's table is partial and in-frame only. In the table there are fewer than 90,000 clones, approximately 94% of which are singletons. The sample comprised PBMCs. All receptors come from a woman in her late teens or twenties in good health and CMV-seropositive. CDR3s include the opening cysteine and the closing phenylalanine or tryptophan.

J gene	V gene	CDR3 protein
TRBJ2-3	TRBV27	CASSLLRQDTSTDTQYF
TRBJ1-5	TRBV19	CASSMAGNQPQHF
TRBJ1-6	TRBV18	CASSPDRTGANSPLHF
TRBJ2-2	TRBV7-2	CASSRTGLGGELFF
TRBJ2-1	TRBV19	CASSGAGCSYNEQFF
TRBJ1-1	TRBV28	CASSSEQAAEAFF
TRBJ1-1	TRBV11-2	CASSPLTGTNTEAFF
TRBJ2-5	TRBV9	CASSVGTGVSETQYF
TRBJ2-1	TRBV28	CASSTLRGGDNEQFF
TRBJ2-5	TRBV7-8	CASILGLAVYQETQYF
TRBJ1-4	TRBV30	CASSGILNEKLFF
TRBJ2-7	TRBV6-1	CASSEFGSSSYEQYF
TRBJ2-7	TRBV19	CASSLGVESEQYF
TRBJ2-6	TRBV29-1	CSAPTGGALSGANVLTF
TRBJ2-7	TRBV9	CASSVEGQSSYEQYF
TRBJ1-1	TRBV4-1	CASSQDPGGLNTEAFF
TRBJ1-2	TRBV5-1	CASSLKWDLKGGGYTF
TRBJ1-2	TRBV2	CASRPLTGDSGYGYTF
TRBJ2-7	TRBV19	CASSITSDRYSYEQYF
TRBJ1-1	TRBV14	CASSQDPGGTEAFF